This TCR beta chain was observed in a study of PD-1 blockade in classical Hodgkin lymphoma (dated by TCRdb to 2018 to 2021). Broadly, across the study: Nivolumab dosing was 3 mg/kg intravenously every 2 weeks, continuing until either disease progression or unacceptable toxicity. To define a peripheral blood immune signature of response to PD-1 blockade in classical Hodgkin lymphoma, the study combined TCR beta sequencing with CyTOF. Broader findings and caveats from the paper: Only a single clinical trial cohort was studied, and what caused the repertoire differences, possibly disease activity or prior therapy, remained undefined. A significant rise by C4D1 was seen in CD4+ but not CD8+ TCR diversity (p=0.0027 vs p=0.16), with the rise being most apparent in complete responders (p=0.02). Trial patients achieving complete response had baseline diversity similar to newly diagnosed patients, whereas partial responders and progressors had significantly lower diversity. Lower diversity was seen in patients whose nivolumab began less than 1 year after ASCT, and these patients were left out of later analyses so that immune reconstitution would not confound the results. Newly diagnosed patients were reported to have lower baseline TCR diversity than healthy donors, and relapsed/refractory patients were reported to have lower baseline TCR diversity still.

The time point label for this specimen denotes: cycle 2 day 1 (C2D1) of nivolumab. Every trial patient had relapsed following autologous stem cell transplantation, and prior brentuximab vedotin exposure was what differed among cohorts A, B and C. The trial cohort was composed of 55 to 65 patients with relapsed/refractory classical Hodgkin lymphoma, for whom complete response, partial response or progressive disease was recorded as best overall response. Trial patients were treated with single-agent nivolumab in the multi-cohort phase II CheckMate 205 trial. An independent review committee assessed best overall response by applying the 2007 International Working Group response criteria. Trial PBMCs were collected immediately before nivolumab initiation (C1D1) and during therapy at cycle 2 day 1 and cycle 4 day 1. Peripheral blood was collected in 8 mL Vacutainer Cell Preparation Tubes, from which PBMCs were isolated by centrifugation and then cryopreserved.

As for this clone: Its cognate antigen has yet to be identified. The sample holds no much larger clone one base away, and base qualities are not on file.

V and J are truncated by 2 bases and 0 bases respectively, leaving an intervening sequence of 8 bases. CDR1 LNHDA and CDR2 SQIVND were looked up in the germline V gene (reference sequence). From cysteine to phenylalanine, the CDR3 is 15 amino acids long. CDR3 DNA is the only sequence kept; it has 45 bases, read in frame from the first base. The Qiagen DNeasy kit was used to extract genomic DNA from unsorted PBMCs and from the negatively selected CD4+ and CD8+ fractions. Using primers that anneal to V and J segments, immunoSEQ multiplex PCR amplified the TCR beta CDR3 regions. Amplification bias was minimized using a synthetic immune receptor repertoire, and residual bias was removed computationally after sequencing. Per the source publication's procedure: Repertoire diversity was quantified as the Shannon entropy index using custom Python scripts. Unsorted, CD4+ and CD8+ repertoires were analyzed separately, except in combined analyses where CD4+ and CD8+ sequences were merged in silico. A clone counted as expanded when the clone's frequency after treatment rose at least 2-fold relative to C1D1, and clones undetected at baseline were given a pseudocount of 0.5. Singleton clones were defined as clones with 0 or 1 copy at C1D1, and non-singleton clones were defined as clones with 2 or more copies. Clones expanded in unsorted samples were labelled as CD4+, CD8+ or unknown by matching protein sequences in sorted samples from the same patient. Wilcoxon tests on paired samples were used to test diversity changes from C1D1 to C4D1. TCRdb took this table from immuneACCESS and kept in-frame rearrangements with V and J called. Such tables lack part of the clones; where checked against another copy, unresolved V genes explain under half of the gap, and the rest is unexplained. V and J calls and clone size are copied from that table; D and trimming were computed from the DNA. Recorded for this sample are 90,000 to 100,000 clones; roughly four fifths of them occurred a single time. The ten largest clones capture 15% to 20% of the sample.

Here the chain combines TRBV19 and TRBJ1-3, with the D gene not clear enough to name. The sequencing here drew on peripheral blood mononuclear cells (PBMCs), taken before the second cycle of nivolumab. The sequence came from a human donor with classical Hodgkin lymphoma. Read as DNA, the sequence is TGTGCCAGTAGTATAAACTGGGGCTCTGGAAACACCATATATTTT. It is translated as CASSINWGSGNTIYF. The reference TRBV19 and TRBJ1-3 proteins fill in what lies around the CDR3, so the full variable domain reads DGGITQSPKYLFRKEGQNVTLSCEQNLNHDAMYWYRQDPGQGLRLIYYSQIVNDFQKGDIAEGYSVSREKKESFPLTVTSAQKNPTAFYLCASSINWGSGNTIYFGEGSWLTVV.